This T cell receptor beta chain was identified in a study of cytomegalovirus exposure and HLA in healthy donors. Assay: immunoSEQ multiplex PCR; the TCRdb copy retains only in-frame clones and omits some. Of 80,000 to 100,000 clones in the sample, roughly 84% were seen once. CDR3 length: 18 residues. Germline V gene lookup returns CDR1 SQVTM and CDR2 ANQGSEA. The junction had 12 bases not matched to a gene; V was cut back by 0 bases and J by 4 bases. The sequence was obtained from a man aged 18 to 29 in good health and CMV-seropositive. This chain connects TRBV29-1 to TRBJ2-1, with 10 bases fitting TRBD2. Sample: PBMCs. The CDR3 DNA reads as TGCAGCGTTGAAGATTTAAGATGGCTAGCGGGGGATTACAATGAGCAGTTCTTC. Translation gives CSVEDLRWLAGDYNEQFF.